These 28 T cell receptor beta chains were sequenced from one sample in a study of T-cell memory formation after mild COVID-19. From the 5' RACE reads, TCRdb called clonotypes with MiXCR, one entry per CDR3 protein. The data hold about 340,000 distinct CDR3 sequences, with roughly 21% observed a single time. Sequencing was performed on PBMCs or a T cell subset sorted from them (not recorded which). The receptor set was obtained from an adult woman who had mild COVID-19 (a few samples of this study predate the infection). Cell type and time point are not known.

This chain connects TRBV12-3 or TRBV12-4 to TRBJ1-4; no clear D gene. This CDR3 is built from 14 residues. With 3 bases removed from V and 3 bases from J, the gap between germline ends came to 8 bases. CDR3 DNA sequence: TGTGCCAGCAGTTTGGGAGAGGCTAATGAAAAACTGTTTTTT. It codes for CASSLGEANEKLFF.

The chain employs TRBV7-2 and TRBJ2-2; D tentatively fits TRBD1 or TRBD2 (5 bases each). The CDR3 consists of 16 residues. V lost 5 bases to trimming and J lost 4 bases, with 17 bases between them. CDR1 is SGHTA, CDR2 FQGNSA, per germline. The chain's CDR3 is CASSTAEGWATGELFF. The DNA for the CDR3 is TGTGCCAGCAGCACAGCTGAGGGGTGGGCCACCGGGGAGCTGTTTTTT.

In this sample, this clonotype turned up a few times. This sequence joins TRBV4-3 and TRBJ2-7, with D perhaps matching TRBD1 (5 bases). There are 16 residues in the CDR3. Germline V gene lookup returns CDR1 LGHNA and CDR2 YSLEER. With 0 bases removed from V and 3 bases from J, the gap between germline ends came to 15 bases. CDR3 nucleotides: TGCGCCAGCAGCCAAGATAGGGGTGCAGGGCACTACGAGCAGTACTTC. This gives the protein CASSQDRGAGHYEQYF.

The chain links TRBV12-3 or TRBV12-4 to TRBJ2-7, with 10 bases matching TRBD2. The CDR3 sequence is 14 residues long. With 4 bases clipped from V and 3 bases from J, the junction kept 3 bases outside the gene matches. This CDR3 is CASSSSGRDYEQYF. The DNA for the CDR3 is TGTGCCAGCAGTTCAAGCGGGAGGGACTACGAGCAGTACTTC.

The rearrangement links TRBV7-9 to TRBJ2-3; no reliable D call. Deletions cut 3 bases from V and 1 base from J, with 8 bases between. The germline CDR1 and CDR2 sequences are SEHNR and FQNEAQ (reference sequence). The CDR3 is made up of 14 amino acids. The CDR3 spells CASSFDMGTDTQYF. For the CDR3, the DNA is TGTGCCAGCAGCTTCGACATGGGCACAGATACGCAGTATTTT.

This clonotype was detected a few times. The CDR3 coding sequence is TGTGCCAGCAGCTTTCCGGGACAGGGAAGGCTGTTTTTT. It specifies CASSFPGQGRLFF. The genes are TRBV7-9 and TRBJ2-2; 9 positions match TRBD1. After removal of 3 bases from V and 13 bases from J, the junction contained 6 bases not matched to a gene. The CDR3 length is 13 residues. Germline CDR1 and CDR2: SEHNR and FQNEAQ (reference sequence).

The rearrangement joins TRBV24-1 to TRBJ1-1; possible D gene TRBD1, 5 bases. Trimming pared 5 bases from V and 0 bases from J, leaving 9 bases between. There are 14 residues in the CDR3. Germline assignment: CDR1 KGHDR and CDR2 SFDVKD. CDR3 residues: CATSGGPMNTEAFF. CDR3 DNA sequence: TGTGCCACCAGTGGGGGACCGATGAACACTGAAGCTTTCTTT.

The chain employs TRBV7-2 and TRBJ2-7; a weak D match, TRBD2 (5 bases). Germline V CDR1 and CDR2: SGHTA, FQGNSA. The CDR3 consists of 14 residues. Trimming removed 0 bases at V and 7 bases at J, with 13 bases between. CDR3 DNA sequence: TGTGCCAGCAGCTTAGCGGCGGGTTTGGGAGAGCAGTACTTC. Translation: CASSLAAGLGEQYF.

This clonotype appeared a few times. V and J are TRBV6-2 or TRBV6-3 and TRBJ2-7, with TRBD2 matching 8 bases. Trimming took 3 bases from V and 2 from J; bases not matched to a gene: 9. This CDR3 spans 16 amino acids. The germline CDR1 and CDR2 sequences are MNHEY and SVGEGT. CDR3 residues: CASSYRSGSLTYEQYF. DNA for the CDR3: TGTGCCAGCAGTTATCGAAGCGGGAGTCTTACCTACGAGCAGTACTTC.

The chain carries TRBV9 and TRBJ1-2, with TRBD1 matching over 11 bases. V shed 4 bases and J 6 bases; nucleotides not matched to a gene: 5. Germline CDR1 and CDR2: SGDLS and YYNGEE. The CDR3 runs to 14 residues. CDR3 DNA: TGTGCCAGCAGCCAACAGGACAGGGGGCATGGCTACACCTTC. Its translation is CASSQQDRGHGYTF.

This clonotype was found a few times. The chain links TRBV7-3 to TRBJ2-1, with TRBD2 matching 11 bases. There are 15 residues in the CDR3. Trimming at V came to 2 bases and at J to 8 bases, leaving 5 bases not matched to a gene. Per germline, CDR1 SGHTA and CDR2 FQGTGA. CDR3 nucleotide sequence: TGTGCCAGCAGCTTAGGGGGGACTAGCGGCTATGAGCAGTTCTTC. Its protein is CASSLGGTSGYEQFF.

The chain has TRBV24-1 and TRBJ2-1; no definite D call. The CDR3 loop spans 14 amino acids. CDR1 KGHDR and CDR2 SFDVKD come from the germline V gene. Deletions cut 1 base from V and 1 base from J, with 4 bases between. DNA for the CDR3: TGTGCCACCAGTGATTTCGATTCCTACAATGAGCAGTTCTTC. This codes for CATSDFDSYNEQFF.

The chain has TRBV6-5 and TRBJ1-1; TRBD1 matches 7 bases. The CDR3 is made up of 15 amino acids. The J segment lost 5 bases and the V segment lost 2 bases, leaving 8 bases of the junction unmatched. Germline CDR1 is MNHEY and CDR2 is SVGAGI. The CDR3 DNA reads as TGTGCCAGCAGTTACCGCGCACAGGGGTGGACTGAAGCTTTCTTT. Translating it yields CASSYRAQGWTEAFF.

In this sample, this clonotype turned up a few times. This chain connects TRBV7-3 to TRBJ1-1; D uncertain. The V end was cut by 4 bases, the J end by 13 bases, with 16 bases between. From germline, CDR1 is SGHTA and CDR2 FQGTGA. CDR3 length equals 12 residues. The CDR3, as DNA: TGTGCCAGCAGCTCGGAAATGGGCGGTATTTTCTTT. Amino acids: CASSSEMGGIFF.

This clonotype was found a few times. The chain carries TRBV19 and TRBJ1-6; no reliable D call. The ends were cut back, 5 bases at V and 9 bases at J, with 8 bases in the middle. Looked up from germline, CDR1 is LNHDA and CDR2 is SQIVND (reference sequence). The CDR3 has 12 amino acids. CDR3 in DNA: TGTGCCAGTAGTCTCGGAGGTTCACCCCTCCACTTT. Residues: CASSLGGSPLHF.

This clonotype has only a few counts. The chain links TRBV7-2 to TRBJ2-1, with 8 bases aligning to TRBD1. The V gene end was trimmed by 6 bases and the J gene end by 1 base; junction bases not matched to a gene: 5. This CDR3 has 15 residues. Germline-derived CDR1 and CDR2 are SGHTA and FQGNSA. In DNA form, the CDR3 reads TGTGCCAGCAGTTCCGACAGGGGTTCCTACAATGAGCAGTTCTTC. Encoded protein: CASSSDRGSYNEQFF. Filled out from reference TRBV7-2 and TRBJ2-1, the complete variable domain reads GAGVSQSPSNKVTEKGKDVELRCDPISGHTALYWYRQSLGQGLEFLIYFQGNSAPDKSGLPSDRFSAERTGGSVSTLTIQRTQQEDSAVYLCASSSDRGSYNEQFFGPGTRLTVL.

The chain is built from TRBV9 and TRBJ2-7; possible D gene TRBD2, 5 bases. Deletions cut 0 bases from V and 2 bases from J, with 9 bases between. This CDR3 is built from 14 residues. CDR1 and CDR2 (germline): SGDLS, YYNGEE. DNA for the CDR3: TGTGCCAGCAGCGTAGGCCTAGCTCCCTACGAGCAGTACTTC. As protein: CASSVGLAPYEQYF.

CDR3: CASSRDRVGEKLFF. In DNA form, the CDR3 reads TGTGCCAGCAGTCGGGACAGGGTCGGAGAAAAACTGTTTTTT. The chain is built from TRBV12-3 or TRBV12-4 and TRBJ1-4; 9 bases match TRBD1. This CDR3 has 14 residues. After removal of 5 bases from V and 8 bases from J, the junction contained 6 bases not matched to a gene.

This clonotype was seen a few times. The rearrangement joins TRBV7-6 to TRBJ2-2, with a possible D match to TRBD1 (6 bases). CDR1 SGHVS and CDR2 FNYEAQ come from the germline V gene. V gave up 4 bases and J gave up 5 bases, with 8 bases separating them. The CDR3 extends over 13 amino acids. DNA of the CDR3: TGTGCCAGCAGCTCAACAGGGACCGGGGAGCTGTTTTTT. This encodes CASSSTGTGELFF.

This chain links TRBV4-1 with TRBJ2-2; either TRBD1 or TRBD2 may fit D (6 bases each). V lost 1 base, J lost 6 bases, and 18 bases lay in between. Germline values: CDR1 MGHRA, CDR2 YSYEKL. The CDR3 consists of 17 residues. The CDR3 DNA is TGCGCCAGCAGCCAAGTTCACAGGGAGGTCGGTGCCGGGGAGCTGTTTTTT. Its protein product is CASSQVHREVGAGELFF.

The CDR3 protein is CASIGDRAHGYTF. CDR3 sequence (DNA): TGTGCCAGCATCGGGGACAGGGCTCATGGCTACACCTTC. The chain carries TRBV12-3 or TRBV12-4 and TRBJ1-2; 9 bases align to TRBD1. This CDR3 comprises 13 residues. V dropped 7 bases and J dropped 6; count of bases not matched to a gene: 6.

The rearrangement links TRBV5-5 to TRBJ2-1; TRBD2 agrees at 8 bases. Trimming at V came to 0 bases and at J to 5 bases, leaving 4 bases not matched to a gene. This CDR3 comprises 15 residues. The germline V gene encodes CDR1 SGHKS and CDR2 YYEKEE (reference sequence). CDR3 nucleotides: TGTGCCAGCAGCTTGGCCGGGAGGGCCGACAATGAGCAGTTCTTC. This sequence encodes CASSLAGRADNEQFF. Combining the CDR3 with reference TRBV5-5 and TRBJ2-1 gives the whole variable domain DAGVTQSPTHLIKTRGQQVTLRCSPISGHKSVSWYQQVLGQGPQFIFQYYEKEERGRGNFPDRFSARQFPNYSSELNVNALLLGDSALYLCASSLAGRADNEQFFGPGTRLTVL.

This clonotype was detected a few times. J is TRBJ2-3 and V is TRBV6-5, with 7 bases that match TRBD1. CDR1 is MNHEY, CDR2 SVGAGI, per germline. This CDR3 is built from 15 residues. With V trimmed by 6 bases and J by 2 bases, 8 bases remained unmatched. The CDR3 spells CASSRRDRNTDTQYF. CDR3 nucleotides: TGTGCCAGCAGCCGCCGGGACAGAAACACAGATACGCAGTATTTT.

This clonotype was counted between two and nine times. In DNA, the CDR3 is TGTGCCACCAGTGATTTTAGCAGCTCCTACAATGAGCAGTTCTTC. Residues: CATSDFSSSYNEQFF. The chain joins TRBV24-1 to TRBJ2-1; D unresolved. Germline V gene lookup returns CDR1 KGHDR and CDR2 SFDVKD. Trimming pared 1 base from V and 0 bases from J, leaving 6 bases between. CDR3 length: 15 amino acids.

Only a few counts were recorded for this clonotype. The chain links TRBV6-5 to TRBJ2-2; D is possibly TRBD1 or TRBD2 (5 bases each). The CDR3 sequence is 15 residues long. Germline-derived CDR1 and CDR2 are MNHEY and SVGAGI. Trimming cost V 7 bases and J 9 bases, with 21 bases left between them. CDR3 residues: CASTPGPYPFRELFF. Written as DNA, the CDR3 is TGTGCCAGCACTCCGGGACCTTACCCTTTCCGGGAGCTGTTTTTT.

The table lists this clonotype with many counts. V and J are TRBV7-8 and TRBJ2-7, with 9 bases matching TRBD1. CDR1 and CDR2 (germline): SGHVS, FQNEAQ. The V segment lost 4 bases and the J segment 3 bases; nucleotides outside the gene matches: 10. The CDR3 consists of 16 residues. The CDR3 spells CASSYSGTGPHYEQYF. DNA for the CDR3: TGTGCCAGCAGCTATTCCGGGACAGGGCCCCACTACGAGCAGTACTTC.

This clonotype has a handful of counts. CDR3 protein: CASSPLSGLALTDTQYF. In nucleotides, the CDR3 is TGTGCCAGCAGTCCCCTTAGCGGGCTAGCACTCACAGATACGCAGTATTTT. This chain connects TRBV2 to TRBJ2-3, with TRBD2 matching over 7 bases. The CDR3 consists of 17 residues. CDR1 is SNHLY, CDR2 FYNNEI, per germline. Trimming at V came to 5 bases and at J to 2 bases, leaving 13 bases not matched to a gene.

This clonotype has more than one count but fewer than ten. This chain connects TRBV12-3 or TRBV12-4 to TRBJ2-5; possibly TRBD1 for D (5 bases). The CDR3 is 16 residues long. V was cut by 3 bases and J by 5 bases, with 19 bases left in between. The CDR3 DNA sequence: TGTGCCAGCAGTTTGGTCGGCAGGGTAGAGTTGGAGACCCAGTACTTC. The encoded protein is CASSLVGRVELETQYF.